The sequence of this T cell receptor beta chain was determined in a study of cytomegalovirus exposure and HLA in healthy donors (dated by TCRdb to about 2017). For context, the study as a whole: An earlier analysis of several hundred of the donors reported approximately 280 Gb of sequence data and 117 million unique TCR beta sequences obtained from 180 million or so T cells. An early release that covered some 630 HLA-typed donors contained around 300 gigabases of sequencing data and 75 million to 100 million unique TCR sequences. Of the roughly 400 genotyped donors, approximately 80% were placed in the genetic ancestry cluster associated with self-reported Caucasian donors. The aim of the study was to test whether cataloging public T cell receptors could identify signatures of past pathogen exposure. The study used immunosequencing to profile the T cell repertoires of several hundred subjects and linked those repertoires to cytomegalovirus serostatus. Besides the first cohort of approximately 710 subjects, a separate validation cohort made up of 120 different subjects was used. High-throughput TCR immunosequencing, statistical association of individual TCRs with disease status, and machine learning were combined to predict cytomegalovirus infection status. To study patterns of TCR occurrence, a later analysis re-analyzed previously published TCR beta repertoires from around 700 donors and added high-resolution HLA genotyping. Rather than using new phenotypic data, the later analysis identified candidate immune exposures from TCR beta sequences and from how often those sequences occurred across donors. In an earlier analysis of a few hundred of the donors, high-throughput TCR beta sequencing was used to judge whether each TCR beta V gene segment behaved as functional or pseudogenic. Donor age, sex, ethnicity and CMV serostatus were compiled alongside the repertoire data. Genome-wide SNP genotypes for about 65% of the roughly 670 donors were used in a later genetic analysis, which treated that subset as a discovery cohort. Every repertoire in the discovery cohort had been generated on one and the same sequencing platform. HLA typing included class I and class II loci at four-digit resolution. Typing coverage varied by locus: roughly 629-640 donors for A, B, C, DRB1 and DQB1; about 520 for DQA1; approximately 570 for DPA1; 450 to 480 for DPB1. A few DR-DQ haplotypes were treated as single units for association and clustering because of strong linkage in the cohort. Among some 410 genotyped donors of the cohort, an average of about 240,000 unique TCR beta nucleotide sequences was sequenced per donor, of which about 19% were non-productive. What the work shows at the level of the full study, not this receptor alone: In a later genetic analysis, a missense DCLRE1C variant was associated with V-gene and J-gene trimming of TCR beta chains, and the association was replicated in an independent cohort. A later analysis found that most CMV-associated TCR beta chains appeared HLA-restricted, with HLA associations seemingly driven largely by CMV exposure. A group of highly shared sequence variants was considered likely to be a technical artifact of the sequencing pipeline. Because some donors lacked HLA typing at each locus, the association tests relied only on the typed subset. In a later analysis, several top co-occurrence clusters were reported to appear linked to parvovirus B19, influenza, CMV and Epstein-Barr virus. Compared with the roughly 600-donor mean, donors in an Asian-associated ancestry cluster had fewer N-insertions in productive TCRs, according to a later genetic analysis. Compared with equally common non-associated chains, HLA-associated TCR beta chains in a later analysis were more clonally expanded and had lower generation probabilities. Across donors, most TCR sequences were observed very rarely, whereas some public TCRs were present in many individuals. In an earlier analysis of around 600 of the donors, most TCR beta V segments appeared in productive rearrangements about 87% or about 30% of the time, broadly matching IMGT annotations. Three of the identified cytomegalovirus-associated TCR beta chains were confirmed in vitro to be specific for cytomegalovirus antigens. In both the original and validation cohorts, the classifier was reported to diagnose cytomegalovirus status with high specificity and sensitivity. Correlated functional status among segregating V segments might reflect linkage disequilibrium, but an unknown experimental factor could not be ruled out. Some IMGT-functional V segments, including TRBV6-2 and TRBV6-3, could not be distinguished by the 87-base-pair reads and were therefore excluded. According to the authors, the approach could potentially be generalized to other disease states and immunological phenotypes. A further reported finding was that TCR beta sequences accurately predicted the HLA-A and HLA-B alleles for most subjects in the first cohort. Immune exposure information for the cohort was limited to CMV serostatus. According to a later analysis, TCR association rates differed among HLA loci, with DRB1 alleles showing the most associated TCRs and HLA-C alleles showing the fewest. Some 15 rarely observed V segments, including chromosome 9 orphons, were excluded from the earlier analysis of about 610 of the donors because counts were too low. A total of about 150 TCR beta chains were listed by the study as associated with cytomegalovirus. The presence/absence analyses assumed that sequencing depth was roughly uniform across donors, and that assumption may not be true. When HLA alleles, especially DR and DQ, strongly co-occurred, TCR associations were difficult to assign to individual alleles. At a false discovery rate of 0.05, a later analysis linked about 16,000 TCR beta sequences to specific HLA alleles. The cohort was sequenced for TCR beta chains only, and without alpha or paired-chain data the features that could be detected were limited.

The library was prepared using the immunoSEQ multiplex PCR assay. For the multiplex PCR, a mixture combining 60 forward primers for TCR Vbeta segments and 13 reverse primers for TCR Jbeta segments was used. The CDR3 region of rearranged TCR beta genes was amplified from genomic DNA by a multiplex PCR assay. The Illumina HiSeq System was used to sequence the amplified TCR beta libraries as 87-base-pair reads. In the original analysis: A later analysis counted tens of millions of unique TCR beta chains across the 666 repertoires, and around 12 million of these chains were shared by at least two donors. A nearest-neighbor algorithm error-corrected the raw reads and collapsed the reads into unique sequences, merging closely related sequences to remove PCR and sequencing errors. Alignment of CDR3 sequences to IMGT reference sequences was used to assign V, D and J gene segments. For a sequence to be retained, at least a six-nucleotide match to both a V gene segment and a J gene segment was required. A rearrangement counted as productive if the CDR3 had no stop codons and remained in frame with V and J, and every other rearrangement counted as non-productive. Following IMGT convention, CDR3 was defined as the stretch from the second conserved V-encoded cysteine to the conserved J-encoded phenylalanine. The earlier analysis of about 570 of the donors excluded any sequence lacking an unambiguous match to a single V gene segment. An earlier analysis of some 610 of the donors called V segments functional above 56.7% productive rearrangements and segregating when the between-donor standard deviation exceeded 5%. To diagnose cytomegalovirus status from the catalog of TCR beta chain sequences, a statistical classification framework was built. A later analysis assigned V and J genes by comparing TCR nucleotide sequences with IMGT/GENE-DB human TR gene sequences. A later analysis assigned CDR3 sequences and most-parsimonious VDJ recombination scenarios with the TCRdist pipeline. In a later analysis, each TCR beta chain was defined by its CDR3 amino acid sequence together with its V-gene family, and reads lacking a unique V-gene family were excluded. As a way to deal with suspected cross-contamination and a sequencing artifact, a later analysis dropped nearly 600 nucleotide sequences that were highly shared and had low generation probability. In a later analysis, a clonal expansion index was calculated for each public chain from normalized within-repertoire ranks of inferred template counts. Generation probabilities in a later analysis came from a VDJ recombination model fitted to out-of-frame rearrangements, and those results were checked against IGoR. In a later analysis, TCR-TCR, TCR-HLA and TCR-CMV co-occurrence was scored with hypergeometric tests, and a repertoire-size bias correction was applied to TCR pairs. In a later analysis, false discovery rates were estimated by permuting HLA or CMV assignments 20 times. In a later analysis, co-occurring TCRs were grouped using DBSCAN, and TCRdist sequence similarity was added for clustering within HLA-allele-positive subsets. Co-occurrence clustering excluded repertoires with fewer than 30,000 or more than 120,000 public chains, plus five with anomalous nucleotide sharing. The source is immuneACCESS, and TCRdb retained only in-frame sequences with V and J called. Part of the clones is not carried over; for the studies checked, unresolved V genes explain less than half of this, and the remainder is unexplained. V, J and clone size reflect that table, while D and trimming were determined from the DNA. The sample table lists under 200,000 clones, 75% of them with a count of one. Less than 3% of the sample is taken by the ten largest.

The cohort comprised more than 550 healthy bone marrow donors. At the time of sampling, all cohort members were nominally healthy, though unrecorded immune exposures were likely present. The donor tested CMV seronegative, placing the donor among the 350 to 400 seronegative members of the cohort. Every donor gave a peripheral blood sample, and the peripheral blood mononuclear cells from that sample were used for TCR beta sequencing. The Qiagen DNeasy Blood Extraction Kit was used to extract genomic DNA from the blood cell samples. Comment on this clone: There is no known antigen for this receptor. One base away there is no much larger clone; base qualities are not given.

The CDR3 runs 13 residues from the cysteine to the phenylalanine. Here the CDR3 DNA is all that survives: 39 bases in frame from base 1. Via the germline V gene (reference sequence), CDR1 is SGHNT and CDR2 YYREEE. Cut back by 0 bases and 3 bases, the V and J ends lie 6 bases apart. The sequence derives from a female donor in good health and CMV-seronegative. The sequenced sample consisted of PBMCs. This chain is built from TRBV5-4 and TRBJ2-5; there is no confident call for the D gene. The CDR3 region reads CASSLDRKETQYF. The sequenced DNA: TGTGCCAGCAGCTTGGACAGAAAAGAGACCCAGTACTTC.